The 8 T cell receptor beta chains below come from one sample, sequenced in a study of blood T cell repertoires in COVID-19. Libraries were prepared by immunoSEQ multiplex PCR; TCRdb keeps only in-frame clonotypes and omits some of them. The table shows 150,000 to 200,000 clones, with about 88% occurring only once. Material for sequencing was peripheral blood. The receptors here all came from a human donor in a cohort sampled during active COVID-19.

This chain links TRBV5-1 with TRBJ2-3; the D is unclear. Germline lookup yields CDR1 SGHRS and CDR2 YFSETQ. V shed 10 bases and J shed 0 bases, with 24 bases lying between them. The CDR3 runs 17 residues. The CDR3 here is CAVRRGPGVSSTDTQYF. CDR3 bases: TGCGCCGTAAGGAGAGGCCCCGGAGTTTCTAGCACAGATACGCAGTATTTT.

V is TRBV5-6 and J is TRBJ2-2, with D possibly TRBD1 on 5 matching bases. CDR1 and CDR2 (germline): SGHDT, YYEEEE. Trimming took 0 bases from V and 3 from J, leaving 9 bases between them. The CDR3 spans 15 residues. CDR3 residues: CASSLVGLDTGELFF. CDR3 DNA sequence: TGTGCCAGCAGCTTGGTGGGGCTAGACACCGGGGAGCTGTTTTTT.

The chain has TRBV7-2 and TRBJ1-1; no definite D call. With 6 bases removed from V and 5 bases from J, the gap between germline ends came to 16 bases. This CDR3 comprises 14 residues. CDR1 is SGHTA and CDR2 is FQGNSA in the germline V gene. The CDR3 sequence is CASRKDGSWTEAFF. In nucleotides, the CDR3 is TGTGCCAGCAGGAAAGACGGGAGCTGGACTGAAGCTTTCTTT.

The V and J genes are TRBV5-1 and TRBJ2-5; 7 positions match TRBD2. The J segment lost 1 base and the V segment lost 5 bases, leaving 14 bases of the junction unmatched. The CDR3 sequence is 17 residues long. Germline values: CDR1 SGHRS, CDR2 YFSETQ. CDR3 in amino acids: CASRSAGNESFQETQYF. The DNA for the CDR3 is TGCGCCAGCAGGTCAGCGGGAAATGAAAGTTTCCAAGAGACCCAGTACTTC.

The rearrangement uses TRBV6-5 and TRBJ2-7; 12 nucleotides agree with TRBD2. The CDR3 runs to 15 residues. Per the germline V gene, CDR1 is MNHEY and CDR2 is SVGAGI. J gave up 2 bases and V 6 bases, and 5 bases lay outside the gene matches. The CDR3, as DNA: TGTGCCAGCAGCCGTCTAGCGGGAGGGACCTACGAGCAGTACTTC. This codes for CASSRLAGGTYEQYF.

J is TRBJ1-1 and V is TRBV10-3; D ambiguous. V was cut by 3 bases and J by 3 bases, with 14 bases left in between. This CDR3 contains 15 residues. Germline V gene data show CDR1 as ENHRY and CDR2 as SYGVKD. Here the CDR3 reads CAISDRGKTDTEAFF. The DNA of the CDR3 is TGTGCCATCAGTGACAGAGGGAAAACTGACACTGAAGCTTTCTTT.

In its sample, this clone was seen once. V gene TRBV5-5 combines with J gene TRBJ2-7; D possibly corresponds to TRBD2 (6 bases). The CDR3 is 16 amino acids. CDR1 and CDR2 from the germline V gene are SGHKS and YYEKEE (reference sequence). Trimming stripped 0 bases from V and 3 bases from J, with 16 bases between. The CDR3 loop reads CASSLGASVRDYEQYF. Here the CDR3 DNA reads TGTGCCAGCAGCTTGGGAGCGAGTGTGCGGGACTACGAGCAGTACTTC.

This clone appeared a single time. The gene calls are TRBV7-2 and TRBJ1-5; tentative D call: TRBD1 (5 bases). The CDR3 extends over 16 amino acids. Germline loops: CDR1 SGHTA, CDR2 FQGNSA. V was shortened by 1 base and J by 3 bases, with 13 bases between the two germline ends. As DNA, the CDR3 is TGTGCCAGCAGCTTAGTAGGGGCAGGCGTCAATCAGCCCCAGCATTTT. Encoded protein: CASSLVGAGVNQPQHF.